This T cell receptor beta chain derives from a study of CD8 T cells in ankylosing spondylitis. General study findings and limits: Peripheral blood held disease-linked clones only at relatively low frequency, and these were CD8+.

Germline V gives CDR1 SGHTA, CDR2 FQGNSA. The V segment lost 5 bases and the J segment 5 bases; nucleotides outside the gene matches: 5. The CDR3 has 14 residues. From the 5' RACE reads, TCRdb called clonotypes with MiXCR, one entry per CDR3 protein. The sample lists roughly 140,000 distinct CDR3 sequences, around 45% occurring once. In its sample, this clonotype was seen a few times. The antigen is undetermined. The sequence was obtained from a male donor with ankylosing spondylitis. Sequencing was carried out using synovial fluid, either unsorted or a sorted T cell fraction (not recorded which). The chain employs TRBV7-2 and TRBJ2-7; 11 bases are shared with TRBD2. For the CDR3, the DNA is TGTGCCAGCAGCGCTACTAGCGGGAGCCACGAGCAGTACTTC. It translates to CASSATSGSHEQYF.